The 16 T cell receptor beta chains given below trace back to one sample, sequenced in a study of OX40 agonist ivuxolimab in advanced cancers. The assay was immunoSEQ multiplex PCR, and TCRdb's table has in-frame clones only and misses some. Of 55,000 to 65,000 clones in the sample, around 85% were seen once. Sequencing was performed on CD4+ or CD8+ T cells sorted from blood, taken in a trial of the OX40 agonist ivuxolimab. All receptors derive from an adult with an advanced solid tumor such as melanoma, head and neck, liver or kidney cancer.

This rearrangement joins TRBV9 to TRBJ2-3, with 12 bases fitting TRBD2. The CDR3 is 17 amino acids. CDR1 is SGDLS and CDR2 is YYNGEE in the germline V gene. Trimming removed 0 bases from V and 0 bases from J; junction bases left unmatched: 2. The CDR3 nucleotides read TGTGCCAGCAGCGTAGGTCTAGCGGGGGGGAGCACAGATACGCAGTATTTT. Encoded protein: CASSVGLAGGSTDTQYF.

The chain couples TRBV19 to TRBJ1-4; 9 bases match TRBD1. CDR1 and CDR2 (germline): LNHDA, SQIVND (reference sequence). This CDR3 contains 14 residues. V trimming: 8 bases; J trimming: 6 bases; junction bases outside the gene matches: 7. CDR3 region: CASRIQGADEKLFF. Written as DNA, the CDR3 is TGTGCCAGTCGAATACAGGGGGCGGATGAAAAACTGTTTTTT.

The chain joins TRBV10-3 to TRBJ1-5; 7 bases align to TRBD1. Trimming cost V 3 bases and J 7 bases; bases outside gene matches: 6. The CDR3 extends over 14 amino acids. Germline V gives CDR1 ENHRY, CDR2 SYGVKD. CDR3 sequence (DNA): TGTGCCATCAGTGACCAGGGGGAAGGACAGCCCCAGCATTTT. This codes for CAISDQGEGQPQHF.

This rearrangement joins TRBV2 to TRBJ2-3; D could derive from TRBD1 or TRBD2 (6 bases each). V lost 6 bases to trimming and J lost 5 bases, with 9 bases between them. The CDR3 covers 12 residues. Germline loops: CDR1 SNHLY, CDR2 FYNNEI. The CDR3 bases are TGTGCCAGCAGAGGAGGGGGAGATACGCAGTATTTT. Translated: CASRGGGDTQYF.

The chain couples TRBV6-4 to TRBJ1-4; D uncertain. The CDR3 has 13 residues. V lost 6 bases and J lost 8, with 13 bases in between. CDR1 and CDR2 (germline): MRHNA, SNTAGT. CDR3 bases: TGTGCCAGCAGGAGGAGTTCGGCGGAAAAACTGTTTTTT. This encodes CASRRSSAEKLFF.

The rearrangement joins TRBV27 to TRBJ1-2; TRBD1 matches at 7 bases. The germline CDR1 and CDR2 sequences are MNHEY and SMNVEV (reference sequence). The CDR3 is 15 amino acids. V dropped 4 bases and J dropped 3; count of bases not matched to a gene: 8. The CDR3: CASSSLGTAHYGYTF. In nucleotides, the CDR3 is TGTGCCAGCAGTTCCCTTGGGACAGCCCACTATGGCTACACCTTC.

The chain employs TRBV18 and TRBJ1-1, with D tentatively TRBD1 (6 bases). The germline V and J ends were trimmed by 2 bases and 2 bases, with 9 bases remaining between them. CDR3 length: 14 residues. In germline, CDR1 is KGHSH, CDR2 LQKENI. CDR3 coding DNA: TGTGCCAGCTCACCAGGGACACGTAACACTGAAGCTTTCTTT. It encodes CASSPGTRNTEAFF.

The chain combines TRBV5-1 with TRBJ2-3, with 9 bases aligning to TRBD2. V trimming: 4 bases; J trimming: 5 bases; junction bases outside the gene matches: 5. There are 14 residues in the CDR3. Germline loops: CDR1 SGHRS, CDR2 YFSETQ. This chain's CDR3 is CASSLAGPGDTQYF. The CDR3 DNA sequence: TGCGCCAGCAGCCTAGCGGGGCCGGGAGATACGCAGTATTTT.

This clone has a handful of counts. The chain carries TRBV28 and TRBJ1-4; 8 positions agree with TRBD1. V lost 6 bases to trimming and J lost 6 bases; unmatched junction nucleotides: 6. From germline, CDR1 is MDHEN and CDR2 SYDVKM. The CDR3 covers 14 residues. This CDR3 reads CASRTGVGDEKLFF. CDR3 nucleotides: TGTGCCAGCAGGACAGGGGTTGGTGATGAAAAACTGTTTTTT.

The chain joins TRBV27 to TRBJ2-1; 9 bases match TRBD1. CDR1 and CDR2 from the germline V gene are MNHEY and SMNVEV (reference sequence). This CDR3 comprises 15 residues. Trimming took 0 bases from V and 9 from J; bases not matched to a gene: 6. This CDR3 reads CASSLSGTGITEQFF. Written as DNA, the CDR3 is TGTGCCAGCAGTTTATCCGGGACAGGGATAACTGAGCAGTTCTTC.

The chain employs TRBV6-6 and TRBJ2-3, with unresolved D. Germline lookup yields CDR1 MNHNY and CDR2 SVGAGI (reference sequence). V shed 6 bases and J shed 6 bases, with 10 bases lying between them. This CDR3 comprises 12 residues. This chain's CDR3 is CASSPVWDTQYF. In nucleotides, the CDR3 is TGTGCCAGCAGCCCCGTCTGGGATACGCAGTATTTT.

The gene calls are TRBV28 and TRBJ1-2, with TRBD1 identical over 7 bases. In germline, CDR1 is MDHEN, CDR2 SYDVKM. The V and J ends lost 5 bases and 4 bases, in that order; junction bases with no gene match: 10. The CDR3 has 15 residues. CDR3 nucleotide sequence: TGTGCCAGCAGTCTGGACAGGCACAGTTCCTATGGCTACACCTTC. Translation gives CASSLDRHSSYGYTF.

This chain joins TRBV27 and TRBJ2-7; TRBD2 is a possible D gene (6 bases). V lost 5 bases and J 4 bases, leaving 15 bases between the germline ends. Germline CDR1 MNHEY, CDR2 SMNVEV (reference sequence). The CDR3 length is 14 residues. CDR3 in amino acids: CASSQGLPAYEQYF. CDR3 coding DNA: TGTGCCAGCAGTCAGGGACTCCCGGCGTACGAGCAGTACTTC.

The V call is TRBV15, the J call TRBJ2-7; 7 bases fit TRBD1. Germline CDR1 is LNHNV and CDR2 is YYDKDF (reference sequence). The ends lost 0 bases at V and 0 bases at J; junction bases unmatched: 5. This CDR3 contains 16 residues. The CDR3 nucleotides are TGTGCCACCAGCAGAGATGGACAGGCGAGCTCCTACGAGCAGTACTTC. The encoded protein is CATSRDGQASSYEQYF. The whole variable domain, filled in from reference TRBV15 and TRBJ2-7, reads DAMVIQNPRYQVTQFGKPVTLSCSQTLNHNVMYWYQQKSSQAPKLLFHYYDKDFNNEADTPDNFQSRRPNTSFCFLDIRSPGLGDTAMYLCATSRDGQASSYEQYFGPGTRLTVT.

This rearrangement joins TRBV9 to TRBJ1-5, with D uncertain. V lost 4 bases and J 0 bases, leaving 11 bases between the germline ends. Germline assignment: CDR1 SGDLS and CDR2 YYNGEE. This CDR3 contains 15 residues. The CDR3 here is CASSPAVDSNQPQHF. The CDR3 bases are TGTGCCAGCAGCCCCGCGGTTGATAGCAATCAGCCCCAGCATTTT. The whole variable domain, filled in from reference TRBV9 and TRBJ1-5, reads DSGVTQTPKHLITATGQRVTLRCSPRSGDLSVYWYQQSLDQGLQFLIQYYNGEERAKGNILERFSAQQFPDLHSELNLSSLELGDSALYFCASSPAVDSNQPQHFGDGTRLSIL.

This sequence joins TRBV10-3 and TRBJ2-1, with D perhaps matching TRBD2 (6 bases). Germline V gene data show CDR1 as ENHRY and CDR2 as SYGVKD. The V and J ends lost 4 bases and 1 base respectively, with 14 bases between them. The CDR3 runs 16 residues. CDR3 protein: CAISGRGQGSYNEQFF. DNA for the CDR3: TGTGCCATCAGTGGGAGGGGTCAGGGTTCCTACAATGAGCAGTTCTTC.